This T cell receptor beta chain came from a study of blood T cells in healthy people across ages. Study details: Per every two T cells, about one barcoded beta molecule was captured by template switching. Regarding the study as a whole: A greater number of naive CD4+ cells and higher diversity distinguished long-lived donors from aged donors. Expanded clonotype changes were possibly confounded by unknown donor CMV status.

Germline CDR1 is LNHNV and CDR2 is YYDKDF (reference sequence). This CDR3 spans 20 amino acids. Trimming removed 3 bases at V and 8 bases at J, with 33 bases between. A word on this clonotype: Its antigen is currently unknown.

A sample-barcoded 5' primer and a J-beta primer mix were used in a second PCR of about 7 to 12 cycles. A template-switch adaptor with 12 random nucleotides tagged each cDNA molecule. From the 5' RACE reads, TCRdb called clonotypes with MiXCR, one entry per CDR3 protein. In the table there are 850,000 to 1,000,000 distinct CDR3 sequences, about 51% of which are singletons. This TCR was sampled from an older woman in good health. The V call is TRBV15, the J call TRBJ2-3; D might be TRBD2 (6 bases). Sequenced material: blood. The CDR3 is CATSREGGYDWRDPRRTQYF. The DNA of the CDR3 is TGTGCCACCAGCAGGGAGGGTGGATATGATTGGCGGGACCCGAGGCGTACGCAGTATTTT.